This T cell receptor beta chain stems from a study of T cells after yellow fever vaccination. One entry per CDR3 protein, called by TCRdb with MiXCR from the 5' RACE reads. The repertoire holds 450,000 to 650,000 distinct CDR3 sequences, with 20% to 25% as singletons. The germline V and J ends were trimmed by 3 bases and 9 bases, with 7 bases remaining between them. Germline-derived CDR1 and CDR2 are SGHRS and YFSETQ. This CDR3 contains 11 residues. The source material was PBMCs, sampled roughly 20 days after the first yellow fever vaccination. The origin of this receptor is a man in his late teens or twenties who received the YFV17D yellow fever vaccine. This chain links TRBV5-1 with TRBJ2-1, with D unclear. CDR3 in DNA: TGCGCCAGCAGCTACAACAGTGAGCAGTTCTTC. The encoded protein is CASSYNSEQFF.